The TCR beta chain under discussion was sequenced for a study of identical twins. General observations from the study: In drawing conclusions, the study used cross-sectional statistical analysis and did not follow the same donors.

After template switching added a universal primer site, the resulting cDNA carried unique molecular identifiers. One entry per CDR3 protein results from TCRdb running MiXCR on the 5' RACE reads. Of some 630,000 distinct CDR3 sequences listed, about 7.1% were seen once; the top ten hold roughly 1.6%. With regard to this clonotype: Its antigen is unidentified.

Germline V gene lookup returns CDR1 SGHVS and CDR2 FQNEAQ. This CDR3 has 16 amino acids. Trimming took 2 bases from V and 1 from J, leaving 12 bases between them. The data were also submitted as part of a second study, on yellow fever vaccine responses in identical twins.

The clonotype originates from a woman aged 18-35 years in good health. The chain links TRBV7-8 to TRBJ1-5; D is unclear. The sample consisted of PBMCs. As DNA, the CDR3 is TGTGCCAGCAGCTTAAGGAGACCCCCCAGCAATCAGCCCCAGCATTTT. Encoded protein: CASSLRRPPSNQPQHF.